Following are 11 T cell receptor beta chains from one sample sequenced in a study of cytomegalovirus exposure and HLA in healthy donors. The PCR made use of 60 Vbeta and 13 Jbeta primers. The table came from immunoSEQ multiplex PCR; TCRdb's copy has only in-frame clones and leaves some out. The sample holds 60,000 to 90,000 clones, around 70% seen once. Sequencing was carried out using PBMCs. All receptors come from a woman aged 50 to 60 in good health and CMV-seropositive.

The chain uses TRBV10-1 and TRBJ2-3, with 8 bases lining up with TRBD2. The junction had 10 bases not matched to a gene; V was cut back by 6 bases and J by 2 bases. The CDR3 loop spans 16 amino acids. Germline loops: CDR1 WNHNN, CDR2 SYGVQD (reference sequence). CDR3 residues: CASSPGGTFLTDTQYF. The CDR3 coding sequence is TGCGCCAGCAGCCCGGGGGGGACTTTCCTCACAGATACGCAGTATTTT.

This clone was observed a single time. The chain joins TRBV9 to TRBJ1-5; D not resolved. The germline V gene encodes CDR1 SGDLS and CDR2 YYNGEE. This CDR3 contains 15 residues. The V end lost 0 bases, the J end lost 3 bases, and 10 bases lay between the germline ends. CDR3: CASSVGEIPNQPQHF. CDR3 sequence (DNA): TGTGCCAGCAGCGTAGGAGAGATCCCCAATCAGCCCCAGCATTTT. The entire variable domain, with the rest obtained from reference TRBV9 and TRBJ1-5, is as follows: DSGVTQTPKHLITATGQRVTLRCSPRSGDLSVYWYQQSLDQGLQFLIQYYNGEERAKGNILERFSAQQFPDLHSELNLSSLELGDSALYFCASSVGEIPNQPQHFGDGTRLSIL.

This clone appeared a few times. The chain links TRBV10-3 to TRBJ2-3; 7 nucleotides agree with TRBD1. V shed 5 bases, J shed 0 bases, and the junction held 8 bases outside the gene matches. This CDR3 is built from 16 residues. Germline values: CDR1 ENHRY, CDR2 SYGVKD. The CDR3 coding sequence is TGTGCCATCAGTATGAGGACAGGCTCTAGCACAGATACGCAGTATTTT. This translates into CAISMRTGSSTDTQYF.

The chain links TRBV28 to TRBJ1-4; D gene ambiguous. The CDR3 is 14 amino acids. V lost 8 bases to trimming and J lost 5 bases, with 15 bases between them. Germline V gene data show CDR1 as MDHEN and CDR2 as SYDVKM. CDR3 residues: CASSSLFGNEKLFF. For the CDR3, the DNA is TGTGCCAGCTCCAGCTTGTTCGGGAATGAAAAACTGTTTTTT.

V and J are TRBV7-8 and TRBJ1-5, with 8 bases identical to TRBD1. With V trimmed by 3 bases and J by 2 bases, 3 bases remained unmatched. Looked up from germline, CDR1 is SGHVS and CDR2 is FQNEAQ. The CDR3 covers 15 residues. CDR3 in DNA: TGTGCCAGCAGCTTTGTGACAGGGGGCAATCAGCCCCAGCATTTT. Its translation is CASSFVTGGNQPQHF.

The genes are TRBV10-1 and TRBJ2-2; 7 nucleotides match TRBD2. V lost 6 bases, J lost 3 bases, and 4 bases stayed unmatched. This CDR3 is 14 amino acids long. The germline gives CDR1 WNHNN, CDR2 SYGVQD (reference sequence). Written as DNA, the CDR3 is TGCGCCAGCAGCTCTGGGGGGGACACCGGGGAGCTGTTTTTT. Residues: CASSSGGDTGELFF.

The J gene is TRBJ2-7, the V gene TRBV19; no reliable D call. Germline CDR1 and CDR2: LNHDA and SQIVND (reference sequence). There are 13 residues in the CDR3. V was pared by 4 bases and J by 0 bases, with 7 bases between. The CDR3 nucleotides are TGTGCCAGTAGTACCAGCGACTCCTACGAGCAGTACTTC. Protein product: CASSTSDSYEQYF.

The V gene is TRBV5-1, the J gene TRBJ2-7; a possible D gene is TRBD1 (5 bases). Germline V gives CDR1 SGHRS, CDR2 YFSETQ. The V gene lost 4 bases and the J gene lost 3 bases, with 17 bases spanning the gap. CDR3 length: 15 residues. The CDR3 nucleotides are TGCGCCAGCAGCCCCGGCAGGGCATCCCTCTACGAGCAGTACTTC. This encodes CASSPGRASLYEQYF.

The chain carries TRBV6-5 and TRBJ1-6, with 7 bases that match TRBD1. This CDR3 contains 16 residues. Germline V lookup: CDR1 MNHEY, CDR2 SVGAGI. With 2 bases clipped from V and 6 bases from J, the junction kept 7 bases outside the gene matches. The CDR3 sequence is CASSYLPTGSNSPLHF. The CDR3 nucleotides are TGTGCCAGCAGTTACCTCCCGACAGGGTCTAATTCACCCCTCCACTTT.

The CDR3 loop reads CASSETGLAVSYNEQFF. CDR3 in DNA: TGCGCCAGCAGCGAAACGGGACTAGCGGTCTCCTACAATGAGCAGTTCTTC. The genes are TRBV4-1 and TRBJ2-1; 11 positions agree with TRBD2. This CDR3 region has 17 residues. After removal of 5 bases from V and 0 bases from J, the junction contained 6 bases not matched to a gene. The V gene's germline CDR1 is MGHRA and CDR2 YSYEKL.

V usage is TRBV6-1 and J usage is TRBJ2-2; possible D gene TRBD1, 6 bases. Germline V CDR1 and CDR2: MNHNS, SASEGT. CDR3 length: 14 amino acids. Trimming removed 1 base at V and 6 bases at J, with 9 bases between. CDR3 residues: CASSEVQGPGELFF. CDR3 in DNA: TGTGCCAGCAGTGAAGTACAGGGCCCCGGGGAGCTGTTTTTT.